This T cell receptor beta chain stems from a study of blood T cell repertoires in COVID-19. The overall study: Sources were T cells, B-cell-depleted T cells, or PBMCs; the material itself was cDNA or gDNA.

The CDR3 is 16 residues long. The V end was cut by 0 bases, the J end by 4 bases, with 15 bases between. Germline loops: CDR1 LGHDT, CDR2 YNNKEL (reference sequence). Original data processing: Estimation of nucleated cell counts was performed using reference gene primer amplification. This table comes from immunoSEQ multiplex PCR, and its TCRdb copy is limited to in-frame clones, with some not included. V and J calls plus clone size are reproduced from that table; the DNA served to infer D and trimming. The data contain 210,000 or so clones, around 88% of them singletons. The rearrangement links TRBV3-1 (or the pseudogene TRBV3-2) to TRBJ1-2; D is unclear. Sequenced: peripheral blood. The source is a man in his fifties or sixties with active or convalescent COVID-19. The CDR3 loop is CASSQDLAAALYGYTF. CDR3 bases: TGTGCCAGCAGCCAAGATCTTGCCGCGGCACTCTATGGCTACACCTTC.